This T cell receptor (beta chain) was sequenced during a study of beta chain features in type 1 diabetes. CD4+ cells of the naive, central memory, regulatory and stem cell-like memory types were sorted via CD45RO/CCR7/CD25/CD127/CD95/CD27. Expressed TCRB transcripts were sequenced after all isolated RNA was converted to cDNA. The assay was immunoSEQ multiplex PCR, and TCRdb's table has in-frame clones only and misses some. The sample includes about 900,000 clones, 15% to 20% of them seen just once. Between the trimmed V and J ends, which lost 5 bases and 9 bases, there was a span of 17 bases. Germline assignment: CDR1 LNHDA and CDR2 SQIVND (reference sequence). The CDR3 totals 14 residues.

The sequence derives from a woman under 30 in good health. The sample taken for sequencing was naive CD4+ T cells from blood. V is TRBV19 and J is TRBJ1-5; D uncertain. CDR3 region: CASSSRQPSRPQHF. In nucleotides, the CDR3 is TGTGCCAGTAGTTCCCGCCAACCGAGCCGGCCCCAGCATTTT.